Listed here are 10 T cell receptor beta chains from one sample, sequenced in a study of cytomegalovirus exposure and HLA in healthy donors. The study ran its PCR with 60 Vbeta and 13 Jbeta primers. Profiled with immunoSEQ multiplex PCR; TCRdb holds only in-frame clones, not every one. The profile shows about 240,000 clones, around 81% of them singletons. Sequenced input: PBMCs. The receptor source for this set is a woman aged 55-70 years in good health and CMV-seropositive.

J is TRBJ2-7 and V is TRBV5-4; 12 nucleotides align to TRBD2. In germline, CDR1 is SGHNT, CDR2 YYREEE (reference sequence). There are 18 residues in the CDR3. After removal of 3 bases from V and 1 base from J, the junction contained 11 bases not matched to a gene. DNA for the CDR3: TGTGCCAGCAGCTACCATTGGACTAGCGGGACCCCATCCTACGAGCAGTACTTC. The encoded protein is CASSYHWTSGTPSYEQYF.

V gene TRBV5-1 combines with J gene TRBJ2-7, with TRBD1 identical over 7 bases. The CDR3 is 11 residues long. Germline V gene sequence: CDR1 SGHRS, CDR2 YFSETQ. The V segment lost 3 bases and the J segment 6 bases; nucleotides outside the gene matches: 0. CDR3 residues: CASSSGGEQYF. In nucleotides, the CDR3 is TGCGCCAGCAGCTCAGGGGGCGAGCAGTACTTC. Drawing the rest from reference TRBV5-1 and TRBJ2-7, the complete variable domain is KAGVTQTPRYLIKTRGQQVTLSCSPISGHRSVSWYQQTPGQGLQFLFEYFSETQRNKGNFPGRFSGRQFSNSRSEMNVSTLELGDSALYLCASSSGGEQYFGPGTRLTVT.

This clone has just one count. This chain connects TRBV7-8 to TRBJ1-5; the D is unclear. Germline CDR1 SGHVS, CDR2 FQNEAQ. Trimming removed 3 bases at V and 3 bases at J, with 9 bases between. The CDR3 consists of 14 residues. The DNA for the CDR3 is TGTGCCAGCAGCTTCTCGGGGAACAATCAGCCCCAGCATTTT. It codes for CASSFSGNNQPQHF.

The chain combines TRBV10-2 with TRBJ2-3; D call uncertain. Trimming took 2 bases from V and 4 from J, leaving 4 bases between them. Germline V gene lookup returns CDR1 WSHSY and CDR2 SAAADI. The CDR3 spans 12 residues. CDR3 in amino acids: CASSEPADTQYF. Here the CDR3 DNA reads TGCGCCAGCAGTGAGCCGGCAGATACGCAGTATTTT.

CDR3: CASSFGRAAPYGYTF. The CDR3 coding sequence is TGCGCCAGCAGCTTTGGCAGGGCCGCCCCCTATGGCTACACCTTC. The chain is built from TRBV5-1 and TRBJ1-2; D perhaps matches TRBD1 (5 bases). V dropped 2 bases and J dropped 4 bases, with 15 bases sitting between them. The CDR3 has 15 amino acids. Germline V gene data show CDR1 as SGHRS and CDR2 as YFSETQ.

This clone was detected a few times. The rearrangement uses TRBV28 and TRBJ1-1; D gene unclear. The CDR3 loop spans 15 amino acids. With 7 bases removed from V and 1 base from J, the gap between germline ends came to 16 bases. Germline V gives CDR1 MDHEN, CDR2 SYDVKM. In DNA, the CDR3 is TGTGCCAGCAAAGTAGGAGGGCTGTCGAACACTGAAGCTTTCTTT. Its translation: CASKVGGLSNTEAFF. The whole variable domain, remainder taken from reference TRBV28 and TRBJ1-1, is DVKVTQSSRYLVKRTGEKVFLECVQDMDHENMFWYRQDPGLGLRLIYFSYDVKMKEKGDIPEGYSVSREKKERFSLILESASTNQTSMYLCASKVGGLSNTEAFFGQGTRLTVV.

This clone has more than one count but fewer than ten. CDR3 region: CATRWGQGSYGYTF. As DNA, the CDR3 is TGTGCCACCCGATGGGGACAGGGGAGCTATGGCTACACCTTC. This chain uses TRBV19 with TRBJ1-2; 10 positions match TRBD1. The J segment lost 4 bases and the V segment lost 10 bases, leaving 9 bases of the junction unmatched. Germline loops: CDR1 LNHDA, CDR2 SQIVND (reference sequence). The CDR3 totals 14 residues.

In DNA form, the CDR3 reads TGTGCCAGCAGCTTGGTGGGACAAGGCTATGGCTACACCTTC. This gives the protein CASSLVGQGYGYTF. J is TRBJ1-2 and V is TRBV5-5, with D possibly TRBD1 on 6 matching bases. The CDR3 length is 14 residues. Germline V gene lookup returns CDR1 SGHKS and CDR2 YYEKEE (reference sequence). Trimming removed 0 bases from V and 4 bases from J, with 10 bases in between.

The chain couples TRBV28 to TRBJ1-5; D unclear. Per the germline V gene, CDR1 is MDHEN and CDR2 is SYDVKM. The CDR3 is made up of 16 amino acids. The V end lost 6 bases, the J end lost 1 base, and 16 bases lay between the germline ends. This CDR3 is CASSPTADWSNQPQHF. The CDR3 DNA follows: TGTGCCAGCAGCCCTACAGCGGACTGGAGCAATCAGCCCCAGCATTTT. The whole variable domain, remainder taken from reference TRBV28 and TRBJ1-5, is DVKVTQSSRYLVKRTGEKVFLECVQDMDHENMFWYRQDPGLGLRLIYFSYDVKMKEKGDIPEGYSVSREKKERFSLILESASTNQTSMYLCASSPTADWSNQPQHFGDGTRLSIL.

The chain employs TRBV18 and TRBJ1-2; tentatively, D is TRBD1 (5 bases). The V and J ends lost 6 bases and 7 bases respectively, with 21 bases between them. Per germline, CDR1 KGHSH and CDR2 LQKENI. This CDR3 contains 15 residues. The CDR3 sequence: CASSPVERGRSGYTF. CDR3 sequence (DNA): TGTGCCAGCTCGCCCGTCGAAAGGGGAAGGAGTGGCTACACCTTC.